This is a list of T cell receptor beta chains from one sample in a study of cytomegalovirus exposure and HLA in healthy donors. TCRdb keeps only in-frame clones here, not all; method: immunoSEQ multiplex PCR. The table includes about 130,000 clones, around three quarters detected once. The sequenced sample consisted of PBMCs. These receptors were obtained from a male donor in good health and CMV-seronegative. CDR3s include the opening cysteine and the closing phenylalanine or tryptophan. A D gene is named only where the DNA matches it firmly. Not every row has a clone size; where given, it reads once, few, many or a size class.

j_call d_call v_call clone_size cdr3_nt cdr3_aa
TRBJ1-1 TRBD1 TRBV7-2 - TGTGCCAGCAGCTTAGCCCCTGACAGGGGTTACACTGAAGCTTTCTTT CASSLAPDRGYTEAFF
TRBJ1-2 - TRBV5-6 once TGTGCCAGCAGCTTGGGCAGGCTCAACTATGGCTACACCTTC CASSLGRLNYGYTF
TRBJ2-7 TRBD2 TRBV13 - TGTGCCAGCAGCTTGGGCCCAGCGGGGGCCTACGAGCAGTACTTC CASSLGPAGAYEQYF
TRBJ1-2 TRBD1 TRBV7-9 once TGTGCCAGCAGCGCTCATGGACAGGAAAAACCATATGGCTACACCTTC CASSAHGQEKPYGYTF
TRBJ2-3 - TRBV30 few TGTGCCTGGAGTGTACCCGCGGGGCGCACAGATACGCAGTATTTT CAWSVPAGRTDTQYF
TRBJ2-7 TRBD2 TRBV7-2 - TGTGCCAGCAGCGCTTCCGAAACCGGGAGGAGCTCCTACGAGCAGTACTTC CASSASETGRSSYEQYF
TRBJ2-1 - TRBV7-9 - TGTGCCGGAGGGGCATCCTACAATGAGCAGTTCTTC CAGGASYNEQFF
TRBJ1-1 - TRBV30 - TGTGCCTGTGCCGGGACAGAAGCTTTCTTT CACAGTEAFF
TRBJ1-6 TRBD1 TRBV11-2 - TGTGCCAGCAGCTTACTCAGGGGGCTTAATTCACCCCTCCACTTT CASSLLRGLNSPLHF
TRBJ1-6 - TRBV18 once TGTGCCAGCTCACTTGACGGGTTCTATAATTCACCCCTCCACTTT CASSLDGFYNSPLHF